This T cell receptor (beta chain) is drawn from a study of regulatory T cells in long-lasting Graves disease. Looked up from germline, CDR1 is MDHEN and CDR2 is SYDVKM. Between the trimmed V and J ends, which lost 6 bases and 12 bases, there was a span of 27 bases. This CDR3 comprises 15 residues. Time point defined: persistent/refractory GD, antithyroid drugs over 5 years with positive TRAb. The TCR library was made from RNA that had been extracted from PBMCs in TRIzol. In building TCR beta libraries, iRepertoire HTBI primers were used together with Arm-PCR of CDR3 regions. From the multiplex PCR reads, TCRdb called clonotypes with MiXCR, one entry per CDR3 protein. The sample carries 400,000 or so distinct CDR3 sequences, roughly 20% recorded once. This clonotype was seen at least ten times.

The source was peripheral blood mononuclear cells (PBMCs), collected when the disease was refractory, from a patient treated with antithyroid drugs. The V call is TRBV28, the J call TRBJ2-7, with D possibly TRBD1 on 6 matching bases. The sequence was collected from a female donor with Graves disease. The CDR3 here is CASSQIDRIPTTWYF. The CDR3 bases are TGTGCCAGCAGCCAAATCGACAGGATACCTACGACGTGGTACTTC.